The following is a T cell receptor beta chain sequence with its context. Its antigen is currently unknown. The data were produced by immunoSEQ multiplex PCR, yet TCRdb's version contains in-frame clones alone and is incomplete. The sample has approximately 190,000 clones; 65% to 90% are singletons. The validation cohort, a group of some 120 subjects, included the donors and was separate from the roughly 600-subject first cohort. The data were taken from a study of cytomegalovirus exposure and HLA in healthy donors. Trimming cost V 4 bases and J 2 bases; bases outside gene matches: 9. CDR1 and CDR2 (germline): SGHAT, FQDESV (reference sequence). This CDR3 region has 16 residues. Overall study findings and caveats: The authors enumerated over 150 TCR beta chains as linked to cytomegalovirus.

The gene calls are TRBV11-1 and TRBJ2-5, with 8 positions matching TRBD1. The sequencing sample was made of PBMCs. This clonotype was sampled from a woman between 25 and 40 years old in good health and CMV-seropositive. The CDR3 DNA reads as TGTGCCAGCAGCTCAGCACTCAGGGGGCGACAAGAGACCCAGTACTTC. Translating it yields CASSSALRGRQETQYF.